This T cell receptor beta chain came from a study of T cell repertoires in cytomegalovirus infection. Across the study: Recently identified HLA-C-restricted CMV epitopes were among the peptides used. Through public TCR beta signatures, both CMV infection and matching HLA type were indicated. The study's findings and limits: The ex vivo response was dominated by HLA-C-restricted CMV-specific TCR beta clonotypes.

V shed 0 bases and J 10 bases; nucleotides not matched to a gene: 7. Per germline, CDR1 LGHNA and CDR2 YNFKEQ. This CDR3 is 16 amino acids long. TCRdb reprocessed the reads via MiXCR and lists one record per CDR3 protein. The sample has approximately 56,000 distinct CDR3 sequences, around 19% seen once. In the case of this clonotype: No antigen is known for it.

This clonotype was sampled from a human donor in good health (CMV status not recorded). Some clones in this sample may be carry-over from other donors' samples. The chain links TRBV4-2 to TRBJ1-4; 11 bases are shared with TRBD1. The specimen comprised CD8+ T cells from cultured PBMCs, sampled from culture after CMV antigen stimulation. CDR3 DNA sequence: TGTGCCAGCAGCCAAGAGGCCGGGACAGGGGGTGGAAAACTGTTTTTT. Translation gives CASSQEAGTGGGKLFF.